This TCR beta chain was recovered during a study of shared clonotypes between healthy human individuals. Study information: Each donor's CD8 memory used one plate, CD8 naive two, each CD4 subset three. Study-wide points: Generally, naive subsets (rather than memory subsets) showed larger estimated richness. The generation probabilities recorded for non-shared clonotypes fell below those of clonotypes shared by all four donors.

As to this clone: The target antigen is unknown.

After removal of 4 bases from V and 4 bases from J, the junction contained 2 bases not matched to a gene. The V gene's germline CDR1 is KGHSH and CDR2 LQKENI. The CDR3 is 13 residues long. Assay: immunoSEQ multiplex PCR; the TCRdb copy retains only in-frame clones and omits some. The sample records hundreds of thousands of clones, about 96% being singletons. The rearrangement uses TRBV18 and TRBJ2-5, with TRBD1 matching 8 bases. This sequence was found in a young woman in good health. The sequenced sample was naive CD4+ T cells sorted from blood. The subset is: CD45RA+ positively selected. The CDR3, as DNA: TGTGCCAGCTCACGGACAGGGTCAGAGACCCAGTACTTC. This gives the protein CASSRTGSETQYF.